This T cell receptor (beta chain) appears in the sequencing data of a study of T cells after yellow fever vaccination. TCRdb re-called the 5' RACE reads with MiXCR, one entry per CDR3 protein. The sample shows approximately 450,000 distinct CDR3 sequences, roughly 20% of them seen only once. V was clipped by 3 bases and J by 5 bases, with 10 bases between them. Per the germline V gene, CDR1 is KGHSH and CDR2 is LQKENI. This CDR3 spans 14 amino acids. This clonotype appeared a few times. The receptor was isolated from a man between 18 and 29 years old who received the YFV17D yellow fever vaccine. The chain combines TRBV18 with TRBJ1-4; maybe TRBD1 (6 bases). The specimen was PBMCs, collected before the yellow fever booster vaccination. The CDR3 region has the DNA TGTGCCAGCTCACCTCAAGACAGGAATGAAAAACTGTTTTTT. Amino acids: CASSPQDRNEKLFF.